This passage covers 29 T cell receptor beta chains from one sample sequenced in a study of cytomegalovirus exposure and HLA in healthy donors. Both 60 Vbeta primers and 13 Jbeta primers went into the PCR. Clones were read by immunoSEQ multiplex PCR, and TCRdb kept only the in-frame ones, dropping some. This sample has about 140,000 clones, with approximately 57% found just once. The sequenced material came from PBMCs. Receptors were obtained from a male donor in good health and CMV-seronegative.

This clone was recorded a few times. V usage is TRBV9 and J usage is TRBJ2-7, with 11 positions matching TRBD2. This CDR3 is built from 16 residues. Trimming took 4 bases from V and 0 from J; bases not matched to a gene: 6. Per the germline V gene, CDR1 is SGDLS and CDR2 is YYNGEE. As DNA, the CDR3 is TGTGCCAGCAGCCCACGACTAGCGGGATTCTCCTACGAGCAGTACTTC. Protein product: CASSPRLAGFSYEQYF.

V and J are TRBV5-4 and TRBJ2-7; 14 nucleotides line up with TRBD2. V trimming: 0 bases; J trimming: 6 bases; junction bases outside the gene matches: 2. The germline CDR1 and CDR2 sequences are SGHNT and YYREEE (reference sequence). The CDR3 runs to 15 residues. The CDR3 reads CASSLGLAGGPEQYF. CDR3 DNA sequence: TGTGCCAGCAGCTTGGGACTAGCGGGGGGGCCCGAGCAGTACTTC.

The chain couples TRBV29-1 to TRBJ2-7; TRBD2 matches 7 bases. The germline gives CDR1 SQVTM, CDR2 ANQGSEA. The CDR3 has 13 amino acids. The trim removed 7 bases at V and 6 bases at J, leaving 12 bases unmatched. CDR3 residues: CSACHGGGSEQYF. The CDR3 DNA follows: TGCAGCGCCTGCCATGGCGGGGGATCCGAGCAGTACTTC.

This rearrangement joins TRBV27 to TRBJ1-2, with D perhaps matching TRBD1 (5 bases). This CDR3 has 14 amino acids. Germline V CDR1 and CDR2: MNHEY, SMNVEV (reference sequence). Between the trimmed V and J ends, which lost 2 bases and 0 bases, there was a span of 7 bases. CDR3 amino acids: CASSLDRANYGYTF. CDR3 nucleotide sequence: TGTGCCAGCAGTTTAGACAGAGCTAACTATGGCTACACCTTC.

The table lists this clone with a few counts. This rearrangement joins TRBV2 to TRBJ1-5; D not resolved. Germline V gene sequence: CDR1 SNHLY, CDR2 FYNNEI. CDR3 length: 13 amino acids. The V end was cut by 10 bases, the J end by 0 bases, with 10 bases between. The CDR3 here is CATSVYSNQPQHF. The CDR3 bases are TGTGCCACCTCGGTTTATAGCAATCAGCCCCAGCATTTT. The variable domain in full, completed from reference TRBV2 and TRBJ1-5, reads EPEVTQTPSHQVTQMGQEVILRCVPISNHLYFYWYRQILGQKVEFLVSFYNNEISEKSEIFDDQFSVERPDGSNFTLKIRSTKLEDSAMYFCATSVYSNQPQHFGDGTRLSIL.

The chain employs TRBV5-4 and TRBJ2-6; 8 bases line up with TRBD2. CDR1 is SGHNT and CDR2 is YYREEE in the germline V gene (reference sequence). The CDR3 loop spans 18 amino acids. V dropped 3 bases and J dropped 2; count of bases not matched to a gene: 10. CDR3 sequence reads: CASSYERGRQTGANVLTF. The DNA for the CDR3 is TGTGCCAGCAGCTATGAGCGGGGGCGACAAACTGGGGCCAACGTCCTGACTTTC.

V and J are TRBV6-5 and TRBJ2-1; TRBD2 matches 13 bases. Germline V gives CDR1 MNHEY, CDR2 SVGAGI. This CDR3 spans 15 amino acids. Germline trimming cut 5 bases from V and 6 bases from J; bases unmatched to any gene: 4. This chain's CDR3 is CASSRGLAGINEQFF. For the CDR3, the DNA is TGTGCCAGCAGTAGGGGACTAGCGGGGATCAATGAGCAGTTCTTC.

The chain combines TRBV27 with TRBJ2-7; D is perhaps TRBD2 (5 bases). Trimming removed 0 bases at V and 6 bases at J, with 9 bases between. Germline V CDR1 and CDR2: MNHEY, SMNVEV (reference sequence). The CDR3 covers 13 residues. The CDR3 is CASSLSAGTEQYF. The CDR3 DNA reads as TGTGCCAGCAGTTTATCCGCGGGTACCGAGCAGTACTTC.

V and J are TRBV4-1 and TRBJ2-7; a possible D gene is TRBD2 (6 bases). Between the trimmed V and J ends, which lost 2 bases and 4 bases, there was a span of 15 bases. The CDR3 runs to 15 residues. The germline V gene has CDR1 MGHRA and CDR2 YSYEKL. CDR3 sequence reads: CASSQIRDGGYEQYF. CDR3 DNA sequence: TGCGCCAGCAGCCAAATCCGGGACGGGGGATACGAGCAGTACTTC.

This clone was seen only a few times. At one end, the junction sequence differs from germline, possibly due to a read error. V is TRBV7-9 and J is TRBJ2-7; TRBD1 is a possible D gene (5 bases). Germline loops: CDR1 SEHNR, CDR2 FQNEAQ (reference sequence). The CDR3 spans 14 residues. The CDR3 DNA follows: TGTTCCAGCAGCTTAGGGGCAGGTTCTTACGAGCAGTACTTC. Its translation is CSSSLGAGSYEQYF. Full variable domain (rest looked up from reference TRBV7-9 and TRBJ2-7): DTGVSQNPRHKITKRGQNVTFRCDPISEHNRLYWYRQTLGQGPEFLTYFQNEAQLEKSRLLSDRFSAERPKGSFSTLEIQRTEQGDSAMYLCSSSLGAGSYEQYFGPGTRLTVT.

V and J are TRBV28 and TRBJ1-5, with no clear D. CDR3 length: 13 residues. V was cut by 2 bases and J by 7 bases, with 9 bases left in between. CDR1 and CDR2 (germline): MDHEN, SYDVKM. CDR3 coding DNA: TGTGCCAGCAGTTTAATTTTTCGGCAGCCCCAGCATTTT. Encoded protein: CASSLIFRQPQHF.

The CDR3 coding sequence is TGCGCCAGCAGTTCCCCGGGACAGGGATACAATGAGCAGTTCTTC. Its translation is CASSSPGQGYNEQFF. The V and J genes are TRBV5-1 and TRBJ2-1; TRBD1 agrees at 9 bases. The germline gives CDR1 SGHRS, CDR2 YFSETQ. J was trimmed by 4 bases and V by 5 bases; bases with no gene match: 7. The CDR3 consists of 15 residues.

The CDR3 loop reads CASSPNELSNTEAFF. The CDR3 nucleotides are TGTGCCAGCTCACCAAACGAGCTTTCAAACACTGAAGCTTTCTTT. V and J are TRBV18 and TRBJ1-1; D is ambiguous. The CDR3 has 15 residues. The germline CDR1 and CDR2 sequences are KGHSH and LQKENI. Between the trimmed V and J ends, which lost 2 bases and 2 bases, there was a span of 12 bases. Supplemented by reference TRBV18 and TRBJ1-1, the full variable domain reads NAGVMQNPRHLVRRRGQEARLRCSPMKGHSHVYWYRQLPEEGLKFMVYLQKENIIDESGMPKERFSAEFPKEGPSILRIQQVVRGDSAAYFCASSPNELSNTEAFFGQGTRLTVV.

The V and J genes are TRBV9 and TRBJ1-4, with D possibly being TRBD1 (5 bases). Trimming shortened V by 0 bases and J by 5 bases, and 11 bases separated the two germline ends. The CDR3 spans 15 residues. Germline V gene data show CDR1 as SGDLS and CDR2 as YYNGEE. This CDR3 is CASSVARQPNEKLFF. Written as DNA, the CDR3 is TGTGCCAGCAGCGTAGCGAGACAGCCAAATGAAAAACTGTTTTTT.

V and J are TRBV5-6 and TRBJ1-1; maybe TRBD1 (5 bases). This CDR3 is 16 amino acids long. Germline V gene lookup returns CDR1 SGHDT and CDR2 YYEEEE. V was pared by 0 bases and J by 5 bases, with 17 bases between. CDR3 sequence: CASSLVASGWWTEAFF. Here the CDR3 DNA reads TGTGCCAGCAGCTTGGTGGCATCAGGGTGGTGGACTGAAGCTTTCTTT.

The CDR3 reads CASSLEQKYNEQFF. As DNA, the CDR3 is TGCGCCAGCAGCTTGGAACAGAAGTACAATGAGCAGTTCTTC. The genes are TRBV5-1 and TRBJ2-1; D is uncertain. Germline CDR1 and CDR2: SGHRS and YFSETQ. V lost 0 bases to trimming and J lost 4 bases, with 8 bases between them. The CDR3 has 14 amino acids.

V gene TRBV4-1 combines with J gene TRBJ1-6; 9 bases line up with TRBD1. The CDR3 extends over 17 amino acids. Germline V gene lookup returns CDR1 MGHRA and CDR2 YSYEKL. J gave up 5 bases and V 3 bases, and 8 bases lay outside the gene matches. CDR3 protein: CASSQGQGPYNNSPLHF. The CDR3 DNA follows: TGCGCCAGCAGCCAGGGACAGGGACCCTACAATAATTCACCCCTCCACTTT.

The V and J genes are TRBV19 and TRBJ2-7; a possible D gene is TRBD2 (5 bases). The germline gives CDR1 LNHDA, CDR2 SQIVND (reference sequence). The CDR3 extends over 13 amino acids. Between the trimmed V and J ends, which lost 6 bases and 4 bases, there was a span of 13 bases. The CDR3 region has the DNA TGTGCCAGTAGCCCCGGGATAGAGTACGAGCAGTACTTC. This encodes CASSPGIEYEQYF.

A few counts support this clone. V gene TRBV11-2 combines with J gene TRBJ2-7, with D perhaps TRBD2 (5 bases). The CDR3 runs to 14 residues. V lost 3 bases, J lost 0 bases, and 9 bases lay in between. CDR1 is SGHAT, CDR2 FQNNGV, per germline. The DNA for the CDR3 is TGTGCCAGCAGCTTCAGCGGACCCTCCTACGAGCAGTACTTC. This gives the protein CASSFSGPSYEQYF.

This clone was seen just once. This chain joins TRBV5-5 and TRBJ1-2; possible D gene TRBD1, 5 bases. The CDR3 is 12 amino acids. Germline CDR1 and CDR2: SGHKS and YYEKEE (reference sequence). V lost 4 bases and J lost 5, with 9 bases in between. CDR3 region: CASSPGTYGYTF. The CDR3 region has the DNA TGTGCCAGCAGCCCGGGGACTTATGGCTACACCTTC.

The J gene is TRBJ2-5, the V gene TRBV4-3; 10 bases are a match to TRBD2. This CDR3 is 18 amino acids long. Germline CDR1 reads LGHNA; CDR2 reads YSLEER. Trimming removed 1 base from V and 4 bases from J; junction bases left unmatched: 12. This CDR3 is CASSQVVQGAGGRETQYF. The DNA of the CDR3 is TGCGCCAGCAGCCAAGTGGTCCAAGGAGCGGGGGGGAGAGAGACCCAGTACTTC.

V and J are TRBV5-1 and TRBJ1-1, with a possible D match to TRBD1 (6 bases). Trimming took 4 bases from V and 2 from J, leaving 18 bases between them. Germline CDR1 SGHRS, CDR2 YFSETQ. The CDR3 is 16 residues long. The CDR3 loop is CASSIPTSGDNTEAFF. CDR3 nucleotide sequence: TGCGCCAGCAGCATCCCAACCTCAGGGGACAACACTGAAGCTTTCTTT.

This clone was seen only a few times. CDR3 in DNA: TGTGCCAGCAGAACCGAGGCAGTTATGTTAGGCGAGCAGTACTTC. Protein: CASRTEAVMLGEQYF. This rearrangement joins TRBV5-5 to TRBJ2-7, with D unclear. This CDR3 is built from 15 residues. Per germline, CDR1 SGHKS and CDR2 YYEKEE (reference sequence). V was pared by 5 bases and J by 6 bases, with 21 bases between.

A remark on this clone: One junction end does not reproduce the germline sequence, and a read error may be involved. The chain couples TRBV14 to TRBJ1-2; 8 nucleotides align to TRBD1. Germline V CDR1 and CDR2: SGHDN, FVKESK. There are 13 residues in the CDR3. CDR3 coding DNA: TGTGCCAGCAGCCAGCTAGCAGGGGGCGGAACCTTCTTC. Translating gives CASSQLAGGGTFF.

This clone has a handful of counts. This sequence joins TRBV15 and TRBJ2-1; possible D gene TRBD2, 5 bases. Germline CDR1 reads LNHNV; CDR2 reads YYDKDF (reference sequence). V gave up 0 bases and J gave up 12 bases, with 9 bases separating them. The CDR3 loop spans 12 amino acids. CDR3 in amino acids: CATSRDARVQFF. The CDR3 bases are TGTGCCACCAGCAGAGATGCGAGGGTGCAGTTCTTC.

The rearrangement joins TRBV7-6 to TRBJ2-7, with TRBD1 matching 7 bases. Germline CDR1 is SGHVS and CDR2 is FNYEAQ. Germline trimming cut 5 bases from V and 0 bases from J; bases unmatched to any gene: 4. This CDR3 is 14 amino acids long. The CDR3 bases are TGTGCCAGCAGCCGGGACAGCAGCTCCTACGAGCAGTACTTC. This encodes CASSRDSSSYEQYF. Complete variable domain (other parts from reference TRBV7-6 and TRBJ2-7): GAGVSQSPRYKVTKRGQDVALRCDPISGHVSLYWYRQALGQGPEFLTYFNYEAQQDKSGLPNDRFSAERPEGSISTLTIQRTEQRDSAMYRCASSRDSSSYEQYFGPGTRLTVT.

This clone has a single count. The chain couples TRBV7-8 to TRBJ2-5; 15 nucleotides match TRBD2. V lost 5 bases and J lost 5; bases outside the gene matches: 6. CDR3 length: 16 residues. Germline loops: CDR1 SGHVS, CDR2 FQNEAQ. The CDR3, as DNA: TGTGCCAGCAGCCCCTGGACTAGCGGGGGGGTCGAGACCCAGTACTTC. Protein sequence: CASSPWTSGGVETQYF.

This chain's CDR3 is CASSLQGASVSNQPQHF. CDR3 bases: TGTGCCAGCAGCCTACAGGGGGCGAGTGTAAGCAATCAGCCCCAGCATTTT. V is TRBV5-8 and J is TRBJ1-5; 9 nucleotides align to TRBD1. Germline values: CDR1 SGHTS, CDR2 YDEGEE. This CDR3 spans 17 amino acids. The trim removed 4 bases at V and 1 base at J, leaving 9 bases unmatched.

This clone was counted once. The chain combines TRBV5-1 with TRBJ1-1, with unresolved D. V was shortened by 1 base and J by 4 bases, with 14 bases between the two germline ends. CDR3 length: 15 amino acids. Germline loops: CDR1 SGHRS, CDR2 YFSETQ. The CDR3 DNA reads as TGCGCCAGCAGCTTGTTTGCAAGTGAGGGCACTGAAGCTTTCTTT. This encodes CASSLFASEGTEAFF.